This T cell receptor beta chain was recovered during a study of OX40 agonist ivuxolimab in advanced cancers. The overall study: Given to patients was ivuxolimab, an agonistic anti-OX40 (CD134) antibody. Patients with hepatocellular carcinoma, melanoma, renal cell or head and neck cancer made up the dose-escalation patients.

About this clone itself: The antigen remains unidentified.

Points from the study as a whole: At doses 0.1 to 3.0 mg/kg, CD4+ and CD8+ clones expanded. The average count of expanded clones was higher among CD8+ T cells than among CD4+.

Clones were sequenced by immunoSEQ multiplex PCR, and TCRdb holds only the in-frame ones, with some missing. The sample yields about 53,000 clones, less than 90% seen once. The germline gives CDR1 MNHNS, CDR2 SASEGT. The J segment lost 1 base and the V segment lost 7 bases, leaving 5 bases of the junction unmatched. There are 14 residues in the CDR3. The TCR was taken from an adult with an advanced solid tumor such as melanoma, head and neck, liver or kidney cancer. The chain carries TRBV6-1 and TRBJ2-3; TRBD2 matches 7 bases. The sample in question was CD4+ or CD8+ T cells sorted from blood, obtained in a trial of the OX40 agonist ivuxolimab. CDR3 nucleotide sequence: TGTGCCAGCAAGGTCGCGGGAGGCACAGATACGCAGTATTTT. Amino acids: CASKVAGGTDTQYF.